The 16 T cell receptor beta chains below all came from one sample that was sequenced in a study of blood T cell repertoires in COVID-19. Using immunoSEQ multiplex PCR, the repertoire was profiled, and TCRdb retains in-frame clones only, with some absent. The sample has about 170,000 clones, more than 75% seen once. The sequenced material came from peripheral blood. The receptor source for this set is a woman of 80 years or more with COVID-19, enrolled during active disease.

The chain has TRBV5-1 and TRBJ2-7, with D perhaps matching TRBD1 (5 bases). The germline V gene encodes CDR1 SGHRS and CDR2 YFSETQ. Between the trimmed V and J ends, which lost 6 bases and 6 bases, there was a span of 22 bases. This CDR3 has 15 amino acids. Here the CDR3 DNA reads TGCGCCAGCACCATTGACAGCAGCTGGTCGGCCGAGCAGTACTTC. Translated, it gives CASTIDSSWSAEQYF.

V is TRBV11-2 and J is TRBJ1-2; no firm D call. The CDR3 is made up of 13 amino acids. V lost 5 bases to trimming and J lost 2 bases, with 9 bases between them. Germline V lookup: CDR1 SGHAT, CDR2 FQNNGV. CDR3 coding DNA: TGTGCCAGCAGCCCAAGCGGGAACTATGGCTACACCTTC. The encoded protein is CASSPSGNYGYTF.

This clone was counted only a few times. This chain's CDR3 is CASSQYMPGTGELFF. In DNA, the CDR3 is TGCGCCAGCAGTCAATATATGCCCGGCACCGGGGAGCTGTTTTTT. This chain links TRBV23-1 with TRBJ2-2; D not resolved. TRBV23-1 is marked as an open reading frame, function uncertain. V lost 1 base, J lost 4 bases, and 10 bases lay in between. This CDR3 has 15 residues.

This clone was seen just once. CDR3 in amino acids: CASSQAGQDGSYGYTF. CDR3 DNA sequence: TGCGCCAGCAGCCAAGCCGGACAGGACGGGTCCTATGGCTACACCTTC. The rearrangement links TRBV4-3 to TRBJ1-2; 7 nucleotides match TRBD1. With V trimmed by 1 base and J by 4 bases, 9 bases remained unmatched. Looked up from germline, CDR1 is LGHNA and CDR2 is YSLEER. This CDR3 is 16 amino acids long.

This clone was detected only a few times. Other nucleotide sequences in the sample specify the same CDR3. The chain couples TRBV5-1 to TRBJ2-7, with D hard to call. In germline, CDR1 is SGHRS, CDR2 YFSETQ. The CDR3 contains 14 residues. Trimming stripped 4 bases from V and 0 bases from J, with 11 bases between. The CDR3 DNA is TGCGCCAGCAGCCTGGAGAGGTCCTCCTACGAGCAGTACTTC. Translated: CASSLERSSYEQYF.

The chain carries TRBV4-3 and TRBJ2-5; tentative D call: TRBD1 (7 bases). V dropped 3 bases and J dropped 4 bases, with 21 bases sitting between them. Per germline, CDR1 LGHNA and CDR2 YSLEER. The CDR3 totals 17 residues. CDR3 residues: CASSQTLGGGRGETQYF. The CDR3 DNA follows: TGCGCCAGCAGCCAGACCCTTGGAGGGGGCCGGGGAGAGACCCAGTACTTC.

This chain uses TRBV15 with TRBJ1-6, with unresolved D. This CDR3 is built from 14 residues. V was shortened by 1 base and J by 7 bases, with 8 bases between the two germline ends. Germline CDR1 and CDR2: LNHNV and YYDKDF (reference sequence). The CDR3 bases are TGTGCCACCAGCAGAGGTACAGAAAATTCACCCCTCCACTTT. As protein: CATSRGTENSPLHF.

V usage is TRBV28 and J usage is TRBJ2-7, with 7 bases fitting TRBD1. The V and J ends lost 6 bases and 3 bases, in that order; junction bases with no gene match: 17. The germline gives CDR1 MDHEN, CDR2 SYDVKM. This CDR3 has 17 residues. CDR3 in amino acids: CASSRPMMDRRNYEQYF. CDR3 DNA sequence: TGTGCCAGCAGCCGACCGATGATGGACAGGAGAAACTACGAGCAGTACTTC.

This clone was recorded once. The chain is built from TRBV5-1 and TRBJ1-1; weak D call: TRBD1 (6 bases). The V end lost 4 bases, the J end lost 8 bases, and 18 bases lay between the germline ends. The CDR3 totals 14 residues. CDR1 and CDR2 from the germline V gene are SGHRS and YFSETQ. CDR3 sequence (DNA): TGCGCCAGCAGCAACCGGGACACCGGCTTAGAAGCTTTCTTT. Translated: CASSNRDTGLEAFF. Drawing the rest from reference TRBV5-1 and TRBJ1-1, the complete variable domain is KAGVTQTPRYLIKTRGQQVTLSCSPISGHRSVSWYQQTPGQGLQFLFEYFSETQRNKGNFPGRFSGRQFSNSRSEMNVSTLELGDSALYLCASSNRDTGLEAFFGQGTRLTVV.

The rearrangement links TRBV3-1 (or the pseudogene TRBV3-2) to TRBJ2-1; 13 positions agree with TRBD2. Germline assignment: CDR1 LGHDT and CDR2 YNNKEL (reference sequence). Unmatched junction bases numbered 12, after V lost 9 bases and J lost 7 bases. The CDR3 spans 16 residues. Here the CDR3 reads CASSGTSGIKWNEQFF. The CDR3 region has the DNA TGTGCCAGTAGCGGGACTAGCGGGATTAAGTGGAATGAGCAGTTCTTC.

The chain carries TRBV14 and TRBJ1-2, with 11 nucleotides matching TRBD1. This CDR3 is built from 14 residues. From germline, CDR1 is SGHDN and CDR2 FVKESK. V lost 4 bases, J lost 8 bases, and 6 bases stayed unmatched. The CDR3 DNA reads TGTGCCAGCAGCCGTGGACAGGGGGCAGAAGGCTACACCTTC. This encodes CASSRGQGAEGYTF.

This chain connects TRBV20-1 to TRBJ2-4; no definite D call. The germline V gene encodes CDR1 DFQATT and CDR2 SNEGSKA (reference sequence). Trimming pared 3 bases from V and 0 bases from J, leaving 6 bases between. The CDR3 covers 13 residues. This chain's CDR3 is CSASPGAKNIQYF. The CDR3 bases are TGCAGTGCTAGTCCCGGAGCCAAAAACATTCAGTACTTC.

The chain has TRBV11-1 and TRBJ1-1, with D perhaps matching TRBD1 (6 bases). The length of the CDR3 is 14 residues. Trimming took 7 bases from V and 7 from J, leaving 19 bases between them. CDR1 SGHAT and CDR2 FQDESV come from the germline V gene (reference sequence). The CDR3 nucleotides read TGTGCCAGCACCCTAGTCGGGGGGGCTGGTGAAGCTTTCTTT. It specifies CASTLVGGAGEAFF.

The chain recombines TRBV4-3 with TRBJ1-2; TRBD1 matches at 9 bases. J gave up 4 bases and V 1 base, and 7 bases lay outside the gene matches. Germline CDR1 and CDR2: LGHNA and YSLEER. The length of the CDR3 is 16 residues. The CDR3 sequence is CASSQGGQGLGYGYTF. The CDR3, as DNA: TGCGCCAGCAGCCAAGGGGGACAGGGCTTAGGCTATGGCTACACCTTC.

The CDR3 region has the DNA TGTGCCAGCAGCAGTGAGGGCTCCTACGAGCAGTACTTC. It yields the protein CASSSEGSYEQYF. This chain uses TRBV5-4 with TRBJ2-7, with D perhaps TRBD2 (5 bases). The CDR3 contains 13 residues. V lost 4 bases, J lost 0 bases, and 8 bases lay in between. Germline CDR1 is SGHNT and CDR2 is YYREEE (reference sequence).

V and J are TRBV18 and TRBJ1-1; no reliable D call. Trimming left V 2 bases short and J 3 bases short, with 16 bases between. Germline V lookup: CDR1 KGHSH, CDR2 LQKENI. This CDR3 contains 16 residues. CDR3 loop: CASSPTPHSTDTEAFF. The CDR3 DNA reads TGTGCCAGCTCACCAACGCCCCACTCAACTGACACTGAAGCTTTCTTT.